The 18 T cell receptor beta chains in this list originate from one sample, sequenced in a study of shared clonotypes between healthy human individuals. Here immunoSEQ multiplex PCR was the method, and the copy in TCRdb shows in-frame clones only, minus some. The sample carries 2 million to 3 million clones, 93% recorded once. The sample was naive CD4+ T cells from PBMCs. Subset of the sample: CD45RA+ positively selected. These receptors were taken from a man between 18 and 29 years old in good health. Some clones in this sample may be carry-over from other donors' samples.

As regards this clone: This sample also contains other DNA sequences that code for the same CDR3. The CDR3 sequence is CASSLSGSRETQYF. The CDR3 DNA sequence: TGTGCCAGCAGTTTATCGGGGAGTCGTGAGACCCAGTACTTC. This rearrangement joins TRBV27 to TRBJ2-5, with D tentatively TRBD2 (5 bases). There are 14 residues in the CDR3. Deletions cut 0 bases from V and 5 bases from J, with 10 bases between. Per germline, CDR1 MNHEY and CDR2 SMNVEV (reference sequence).

V is TRBV9 and J is TRBJ1-4; D may be TRBD1 (5 bases). Germline CDR1 is SGDLS and CDR2 is YYNGEE. The CDR3 consists of 16 residues. The V end was cut by 0 bases, the J end by 4 bases, with 13 bases between. The CDR3 loop is CASSVDQTVLNEKLFF. CDR3 bases: TGTGCCAGCAGCGTAGACCAGACAGTACTTAATGAAAAACTGTTTTTT.

The V and J genes are TRBV7-7 and TRBJ2-2; TRBD2 agrees at 9 bases. V lost 6 bases, J lost 2 bases, and 7 bases stayed unmatched. The CDR3 runs to 16 residues. Germline-derived CDR1 and CDR2 are SSHAT and FNYEAQ (reference sequence). The CDR3 is CASSPATSGNTGELFF. DNA for the CDR3: TGTGCCAGCAGTCCTGCGACTAGCGGTAACACCGGGGAGCTGTTTTTT.

DNA for the CDR3: TGTGCCAGCAGTGAACAGAACAATCAGCCCCAGCATTTT. Translated, it gives CASSEQNNQPQHF. The chain is built from TRBV25-1 and TRBJ1-5; no reliable D call. CDR1 and CDR2 from the germline V gene are MGHDK and SYGVNS. V lost 2 bases to trimming and J lost 3 bases, with 5 bases between them. This CDR3 has 13 residues.

The chain recombines TRBV2 with TRBJ1-5; D is ambiguous. The V gene's germline CDR1 is SNHLY and CDR2 FYNNEI. With 2 bases removed from V and 10 bases from J, the gap between germline ends came to 6 bases. CDR3 length: 11 residues. The CDR3 bases are TGTGCCAGCAGTGAACCGGGCCCCCAGCATTTT. Its protein product is CASSEPGPQHF.

Comment on this clone: In the same sample, other DNA sequences code for this CDR3. This rearrangement joins TRBV28 to TRBJ1-1; D call uncertain. The CDR3 is 11 residues long. V shed 7 bases and J shed 1 base, with 4 bases lying between them. Germline values: CDR1 MDHEN, CDR2 SYDVKM. The CDR3 sequence is CASTTNTEAFF. CDR3 nucleotides: TGTGCCAGCACAACGAACACTGAAGCTTTCTTT.

This chain uses TRBV28 with TRBJ1-6; no clear D gene. CDR1 is MDHEN and CDR2 is SYDVKM in the germline V gene. V gave up 3 bases and J gave up 10 bases, with 13 bases separating them. The CDR3 is made up of 14 amino acids. This CDR3 reads CASSLEGRVSPLHF. The CDR3 DNA reads TGTGCCAGCAGTTTGGAGGGTAGGGTCTCACCCCTCCACTTT.

The rearrangement uses TRBV5-5 and TRBJ2-7, with 9 bases aligning to TRBD2. CDR1 and CDR2 (germline): SGHKS, YYEKEE (reference sequence). The CDR3 is made up of 18 amino acids. With V trimmed by 4 bases and J by 1 base, 15 bases remained unmatched. The chain's CDR3 is CASSLRLAVLPISYEQYF. As DNA, the CDR3 is TGTGCCAGCAGCCTTCGACTAGCGGTCCTACCGATTTCCTACGAGCAGTACTTC.

This sequence joins TRBV5-1 and TRBJ2-7; a weak D match, TRBD1 (7 bases). The CDR3 loop spans 15 amino acids. Looked up from germline, CDR1 is SGHRS and CDR2 is YFSETQ. V was shortened by 5 bases and J by 3 bases, with 18 bases between the two germline ends. The DNA for the CDR3 is TGCGCCAGCAGTTCGACAGGGAGGATTGACTACGAGCAGTACTTC. Protein product: CASSSTGRIDYEQYF. Drawing the rest from reference TRBV5-1 and TRBJ2-7, the complete variable domain is KAGVTQTPRYLIKTRGQQVTLSCSPISGHRSVSWYQQTPGQGLQFLFEYFSETQRNKGNFPGRFSGRQFSNSRSEMNVSTLELGDSALYLCASSSTGRIDYEQYFGPGTRLTVT.

The chain joins TRBV6-6 to TRBJ1-4, with TRBD1 matching 9 bases. Germline V gene sequence: CDR1 MNHNY, CDR2 SVGAGI (reference sequence). The CDR3 is 14 residues long. Trimming took 6 bases from V and 7 from J; bases not matched to a gene: 6. The DNA of the CDR3 is TGTGCCAGCAGCCGGGACAGGGCATCTGAAAAACTGTTTTTT. Translated: CASSRDRASEKLFF.

This chain uses TRBV30 with TRBJ2-7; D not certain. The CDR3 is made up of 12 amino acids. Trimming pared 3 bases from V and 10 bases from J, leaving 16 bases between. In germline, CDR1 is GTSNPN, CDR2 SVGIG (reference sequence). CDR3 nucleotide sequence: TGTGCCTGGAGCCAACCCCTCACGGAACAGTACTTC. Its protein is CAWSQPLTEQYF. Looking up the rest from reference TRBV30 and TRBJ2-7 gives the full variable domain: SQTIHQWPATLVQPVGSPLSLECTVEGTSNPNLYWYRQAAGRGLQLLFYSVGIGQISSEVPQNLSASRPQDRQFILSSKKLLLSDSGFYLCAWSQPLTEQYFGPGTRLTVT.

The gene calls are TRBV30 and TRBJ1-5; D is undetermined. The CDR3 is 13 amino acids. Looked up from germline, CDR1 is GTSNPN and CDR2 is SVGIG (reference sequence). Trimming shortened V by 0 bases and J by 7 bases, and 10 bases separated the two germline ends. DNA of the CDR3: TGTGCCTGGAGTGTAGGTGCTGGACAGCCCCAGCATTTT. Translating gives CAWSVGAGQPQHF.

This chain joins TRBV9 and TRBJ1-2; tentative D call: TRBD1 (5 bases). The germline CDR1 and CDR2 sequences are SGDLS and YYNGEE. The CDR3 is made up of 14 amino acids. V gave up 4 bases and J gave up 8 bases, with 18 bases separating them. The CDR3 spells CASSPPYPGVGYTF. The CDR3 DNA reads TGTGCCAGCAGCCCGCCTTATCCGGGGGTCGGCTACACCTTC.

The chain has TRBV6-5 and TRBJ1-5; 7 nucleotides agree with TRBD1. V shed 2 bases, J shed 5 bases, and the junction held 3 bases outside the gene matches. The CDR3 extends over 14 amino acids. Per the germline V gene, CDR1 is MNHEY and CDR2 is SVGAGI. The CDR3, as DNA: TGTGCCAGCAGTTACACAGGGGTCGATCAGCCCCAGCATTTT. Its translation is CASSYTGVDQPQHF.

For this clone: Other DNA variants within this sample encode the same CDR3. The chain joins TRBV2 to TRBJ1-4; possibly TRBD1 for D (6 bases). The CDR3 length is 15 residues. Trimming shortened V by 2 bases and J by 0 bases, and 7 bases separated the two germline ends. CDR1 is SNHLY and CDR2 is FYNNEI in the germline V gene. The CDR3 loop is CASSERGPTNEKLFF. CDR3 in DNA: TGTGCCAGCAGTGAACGGGGGCCAACTAATGAAAAACTGTTTTTT.

The rearrangement links TRBV4-1 to TRBJ2-1; D could derive from TRBD1 or TRBD2 (8 bases each). The V and J ends lost 1 base and 10 bases respectively, with 17 bases between them. Looked up from germline, CDR1 is MGHRA and CDR2 is YSYEKL. This CDR3 has 15 amino acids. The CDR3 sequence: CASSQGPGGGREQFF. CDR3 nucleotides: TGCGCCAGCAGCCAAGGCCCAGGGGGCGGGAGGGAGCAGTTCTTC.

The V and J genes are TRBV5-1 and TRBJ2-5; 11 nucleotides align to TRBD1. CDR1 and CDR2 from the germline V gene are SGHRS and YFSETQ. The CDR3 runs 16 residues. V shed 4 bases and J 5 bases; nucleotides not matched to a gene: 10. CDR3 coding DNA: TGCGCCAGCAGCCCTACCGGGACAGGGGGGTTGGAGACCCAGTACTTC. Translating it yields CASSPTGTGGLETQYF.

The table lists this clone with a count of one. J is TRBJ1-2 and V is TRBV6-5, with a possible D match to TRBD1 (6 bases). Germline V gene data show CDR1 as MNHEY and CDR2 as SVGAGI. The CDR3 runs 14 residues. V lost 6 bases and J lost 8, with 19 bases in between. The CDR3 DNA reads as TGTGCCAGCAGGCCTAGACGGGGGGCTGGCGGCTACACCTTC. Amino acids: CASRPRRGAGGYTF.